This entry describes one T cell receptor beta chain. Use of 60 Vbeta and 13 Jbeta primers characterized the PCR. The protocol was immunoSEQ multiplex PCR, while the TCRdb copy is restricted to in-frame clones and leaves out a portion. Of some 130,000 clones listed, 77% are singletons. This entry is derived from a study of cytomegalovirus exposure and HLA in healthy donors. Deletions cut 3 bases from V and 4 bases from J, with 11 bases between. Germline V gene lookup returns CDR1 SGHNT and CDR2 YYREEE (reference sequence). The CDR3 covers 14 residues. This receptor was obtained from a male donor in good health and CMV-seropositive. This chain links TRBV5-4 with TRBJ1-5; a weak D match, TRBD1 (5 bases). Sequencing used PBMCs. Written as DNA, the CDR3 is TGTGCCAGCAGCTCGGGGGGGGGAAATCAGCCCCAGCATTTT. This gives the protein CASSSGGGNQPQHF.